What follows describes a single T cell receptor beta chain. The authors' processing: How many nucleated cells were present was estimated from reference gene primer amplification. Measured with immunoSEQ multiplex PCR; TCRdb has only the in-frame clones, and not every one. That table is the source of V, J and clone size, and D and trimming were worked out from the DNA. This repertoire shows about 260,000 clones, roughly 86% found once; its top ten account for approximately 2.3%. This sample was included in a study of blood T cell repertoires in COVID-19. About the research overall: Whether acute or convalescent, the COVID-19 samples came from the United States, Italy and Spain. Sample material is recorded as cDNA or gDNA derived from T cells, B-cell-depleted T cells, or PBMCs.

Germline CDR1 reads KGHSH; CDR2 reads LQKENI. Losses at the gene ends were 3 bases for V and 9 bases for J; bases not matched to a gene: 7. This CDR3 region has 15 residues. The chain is built from TRBV18 and TRBJ1-6; 8 positions agree with TRBD1. The specimen sequenced was peripheral blood. The clonotype comes from a woman aged 45-60 years with acute or convalescent COVID-19. The chain's CDR3 is CASSPGTGARSPLHF. As DNA, the CDR3 is TGTGCCAGCTCACCGGGGACAGGAGCACGTTCACCCCTCCACTTT.